This T cell receptor beta chain was profiled in a study of sequential checkpoint blockade in melanoma. Sequenced by immunoSEQ multiplex PCR; TCRdb stores in-frame clones only, minus some. The repertoire holds tens of thousands of clones, with 70% to 90% as singletons. The CDR3 loop spans 13 amino acids. Per the germline V gene, CDR1 is LGHNA and CDR2 is YSLEER. Deletions cut 0 bases from V and 7 bases from J, with 9 bases between. Treatment meaning: randomized to nivolumab then ipilimumab (arm A) or the reverse (arm B). PBMC sorting kept live CD3+CD8+ cells without CD19 or CD56. The clonotype originates from a human donor with melanoma. This chain joins TRBV4-3 and TRBJ2-5, with TRBD2 as a possible D gene (5 bases). Sample: CD8+ T cells sorted from blood (inferred from file names), taken from a patient given nivolumab and ipilimumab in sequence. The CDR3 loop reads CASSQELGWTQYF. The CDR3, as DNA: TGCGCCAGCAGCCAAGAACTAGGCTGGACCCAGTACTTC.